These T cell receptor beta chains were read from a single sample in a study of radiotherapy plus CTLA-4 blockade in lung cancer. The table came from immunoSEQ multiplex PCR; TCRdb's copy has only in-frame clones and leaves some out. The sample lists about 85,000 clones, 75% to 90% occurring once. The material sequenced was peripheral blood, taken from a patient treated with radiotherapy plus ipilimumab. The receptors originated from a human donor with non-small cell lung cancer who had a partial response to radiotherapy plus ipilimumab. Each CDR3 is given without its conserved first and last residue.

CDR3: SATVNNEQF
V: TRBV20-1
J: TRBJ2-1

CDR3: ASSATDYNEKLF
V: TRBV28
J: TRBJ1-4

CDR3: ASSLDRDTGNTIY
V: TRBV28
J: TRBJ1-3

CDR3: AIAGGGFGTEAF
V: TRBV10-3
J: TRBJ1-1

CDR3: ASSPGDIDIQY
V: TRBV6-1
J: TRBJ2-4

CDR3: ASSFPGLAGKNTGELF
V: TRBV28
J: TRBJ2-2

CDR3: ASSSGQLNQPQH
V: TRBV5-1
J: TRBJ1-5

CDR3: ASSLALGREPRNEQF
V: TRBV5-1
J: TRBJ2-1

CDR3: ASSVEGGELAGGPYPYNEQF
V: TRBV9
J: TRBJ2-1

CDR3: ASSARDRGRGTDTQY
V: TRBV9
J: TRBJ2-3

CDR3: AISRTGGWSTNEKLF
V: TRBV10-3
J: TRBJ1-4

CDR3: ASSVGTSGRGTDTQY
V: TRBV9
J: TRBJ2-3

CDR3: ASSEVEDFLGYT
V: TRBV6-1
J: TRBJ1-2

CDR3: ASSQPGLAGLETQY
V: TRBV14
J: TRBJ2-5

CDR3: ASRGTAFNEKLF
V: TRBV6-1
J: TRBJ1-4

CDR3: ASSQEGGRTYNEQF
V: TRBV4-1
J: TRBJ2-1

CDR3: ASSQDPLSSYEQY
V: TRBV4-1
J: -

CDR3: ASRTGSSGTNEKLF
V: TRBV5-1
J: TRBJ1-4

CDR3: SAGAWESGYT
V: TRBV29-1
J: TRBJ1-2

CDR3: ASSKGGNQPQH
V: TRBV7-9
J: TRBJ1-5

CDR3: ASSYGGDEQF
V: TRBV18
J: TRBJ2-1

CDR3: ASSLLTSVREQF
V: TRBV27
J: TRBJ2-1

CDR3: ASSIGTGHHYGYT
V: TRBV19
J: TRBJ1-2

CDR3: ASSFSTGGSWRDTEAF
V: TRBV13
J: TRBJ1-1

CDR3: ASSLRLMTQY
V: TRBV28
J: TRBJ2-5

CDR3: ASSSGTGHGYT
V: TRBV6-5
J: TRBJ1-2

CDR3: ASSAQAAYGYT
V: TRBV6-5
J: TRBJ1-2

CDR3: ASSPRDTLNTEAF
V: TRBV18
J: TRBJ1-1

CDR3: ASSPEAPRSYEQY
V: TRBV4-1
J: TRBJ2-7

CDR3: ASSLTQAHEQY
V: TRBV28
J: TRBJ2-7

CDR3: AGSLGQVETQY
V: TRBV28
J: TRBJ2-5

CDR3: ASSSPGQGSSTQY
V: TRBV28
J: TRBJ2-5

CDR3: ASRPSGTITSVNTDTQY
V: TRBV27
J: TRBJ2-3

CDR3: ASSSGGQGLLTQY
V: TRBV27
J: TRBJ2-5

CDR3: SIRGDGDTQY
V: TRBV29-1
J: TRBJ2-3

CDR3: ASSFGQGRRELF
V: TRBV5-6
J: TRBJ2-2

CDR3: ASSDISSYNEQF
V: TRBV5-6
J: TRBJ2-1

CDR3: ASRGGLAGVNEQF
V: TRBV2
J: TRBJ2-1

CDR3: ASSTGGRVQETQY
V: TRBV19
J: TRBJ2-5

CDR3: ASSWEGVGTDTQY
V: TRBV11-2
J: TRBJ2-3

CDR3: ASLNLGRNTEAF
V: TRBV19
J: TRBJ1-1

CDR3: ASSPLSATGELF
V: TRBV18
J: TRBJ2-2

CDR3: ASTYDAAGGPLNTQY
V: TRBV19
J: TRBJ2-3

CDR3: ASSETGYGYT
V: TRBV9
J: TRBJ1-2

CDR3: ASSYWPQETQY
V: TRBV6-5
J: TRBJ2-5

CDR3: ASSILTGNTEAF
V: TRBV5-1
J: TRBJ1-1

CDR3: ASSRDTGELF
V: TRBV2
J: TRBJ2-2

CDR3: ASLSSGGSAGPQH
V: TRBV19
J: TRBJ1-5

CDR3: ASTRVGFDTEAF
V: TRBV6-1
J: TRBJ1-1

CDR3: ASSPSLGIGRSYEQY
V: TRBV28
J: TRBJ2-7

CDR3: ASSSLQGMNTEAF
V: TRBV27
J: TRBJ1-1

CDR3: ASSLGGDQETQY
V: TRBV7-9
J: TRBJ2-5

CDR3: ASSLTVTSGTDTQY
V: TRBV5-1
J: TRBJ2-3

CDR3: SVAPFNRVGETQY
V: TRBV29-1
J: TRBJ2-5

CDR3: ASRSSGSSYNEQF
V: TRBV6-5
J: TRBJ2-1

CDR3: ASNRQATNEQF
V: TRBV19
J: TRBJ2-1

CDR3: AWRDRLRGQETQY
V: TRBV30
J: TRBJ2-5

CDR3: AWSRGRTYEQY
V: TRBV30
J: TRBJ2-7